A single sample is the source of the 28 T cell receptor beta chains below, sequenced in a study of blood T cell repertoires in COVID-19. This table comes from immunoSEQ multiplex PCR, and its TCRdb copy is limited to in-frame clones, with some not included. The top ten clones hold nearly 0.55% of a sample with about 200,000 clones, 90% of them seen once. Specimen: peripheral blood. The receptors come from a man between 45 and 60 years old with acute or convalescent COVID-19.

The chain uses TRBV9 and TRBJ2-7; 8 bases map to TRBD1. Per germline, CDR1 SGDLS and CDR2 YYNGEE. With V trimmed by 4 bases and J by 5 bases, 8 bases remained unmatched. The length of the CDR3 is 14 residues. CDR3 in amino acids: CASSPTGQGNEQYF. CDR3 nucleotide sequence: TGTGCCAGCAGCCCCACCGGACAGGGAAACGAGCAGTACTTC.

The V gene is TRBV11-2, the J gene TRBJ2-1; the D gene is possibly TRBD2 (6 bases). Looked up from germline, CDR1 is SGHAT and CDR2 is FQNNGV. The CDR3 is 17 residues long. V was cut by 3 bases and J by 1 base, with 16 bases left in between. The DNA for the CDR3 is TGTGCCAGCAGCTTCCCCTCAGCGGGTCCATCCTACAATGAGCAGTTCTTC. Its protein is CASSFPSAGPSYNEQFF.

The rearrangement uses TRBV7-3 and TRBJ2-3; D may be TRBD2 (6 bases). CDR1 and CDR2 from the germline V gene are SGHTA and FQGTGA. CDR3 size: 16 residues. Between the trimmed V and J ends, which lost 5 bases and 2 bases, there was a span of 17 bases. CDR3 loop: CASSLGTSRTTDTQYF. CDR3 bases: TGTGCCAGCAGCCTGGGGACTTCCCGAACCACAGATACGCAGTATTTT.

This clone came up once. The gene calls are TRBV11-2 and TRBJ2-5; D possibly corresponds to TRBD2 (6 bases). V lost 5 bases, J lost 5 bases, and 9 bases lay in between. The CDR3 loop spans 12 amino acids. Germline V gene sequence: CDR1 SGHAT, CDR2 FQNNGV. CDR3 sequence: CASSAGRETQYF. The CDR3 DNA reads TGTGCCAGCAGCGCGGGGCGGGAGACCCAGTACTTC.

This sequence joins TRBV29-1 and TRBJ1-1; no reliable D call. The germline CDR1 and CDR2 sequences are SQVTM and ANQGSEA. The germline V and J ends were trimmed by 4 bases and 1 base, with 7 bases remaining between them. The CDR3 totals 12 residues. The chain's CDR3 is CSVVRRNTEAFF. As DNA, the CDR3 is TGCAGCGTTGTTCGTAGGAACACTGAAGCTTTCTTT.

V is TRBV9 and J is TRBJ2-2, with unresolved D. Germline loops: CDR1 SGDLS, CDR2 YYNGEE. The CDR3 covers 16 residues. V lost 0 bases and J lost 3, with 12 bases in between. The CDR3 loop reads CASSVGPRGDTGELFF. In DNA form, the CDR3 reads TGTGCCAGCAGCGTAGGTCCCCGCGGAGACACCGGGGAGCTGTTTTTT.

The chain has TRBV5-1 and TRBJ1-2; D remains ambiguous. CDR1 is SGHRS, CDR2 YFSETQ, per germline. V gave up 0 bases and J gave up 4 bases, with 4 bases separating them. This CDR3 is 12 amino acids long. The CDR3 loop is CASSLGSYGYTF. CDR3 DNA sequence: TGCGCCAGCAGCTTGGGCAGCTATGGCTACACCTTC. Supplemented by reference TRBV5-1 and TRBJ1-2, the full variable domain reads KAGVTQTPRYLIKTRGQQVTLSCSPISGHRSVSWYQQTPGQGLQFLFEYFSETQRNKGNFPGRFSGRQFSNSRSEMNVSTLELGDSALYLCASSLGSYGYTFGSGTRLTVV.

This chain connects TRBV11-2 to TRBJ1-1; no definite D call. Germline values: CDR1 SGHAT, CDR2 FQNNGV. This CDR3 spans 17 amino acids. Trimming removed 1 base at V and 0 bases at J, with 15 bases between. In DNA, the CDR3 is TGTGCCAGCAGCTTAGGTACGGGGTTCCAGTTGAACACTGAAGCTTTCTTT. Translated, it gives CASSLGTGFQLNTEAFF.

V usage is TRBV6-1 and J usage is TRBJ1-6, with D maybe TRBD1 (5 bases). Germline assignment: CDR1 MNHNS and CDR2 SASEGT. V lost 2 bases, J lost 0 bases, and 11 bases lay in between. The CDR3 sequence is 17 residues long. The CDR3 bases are TGTGCCAGCAGTGAACGTCTGGGGGGCTCCTATAATTCACCCCTCCACTTT. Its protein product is CASSERLGGSYNSPLHF.

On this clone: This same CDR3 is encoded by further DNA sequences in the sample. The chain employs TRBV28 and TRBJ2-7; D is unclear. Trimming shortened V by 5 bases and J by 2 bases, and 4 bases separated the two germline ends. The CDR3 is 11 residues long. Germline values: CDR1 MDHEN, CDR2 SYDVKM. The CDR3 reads CASSQTYEQYF. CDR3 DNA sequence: TGTGCCAGCAGTCAAACCTACGAGCAGTACTTC. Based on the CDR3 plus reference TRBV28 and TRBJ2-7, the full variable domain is DVKVTQSSRYLVKRTGEKVFLECVQDMDHENMFWYRQDPGLGLRLIYFSYDVKMKEKGDIPEGYSVSREKKERFSLILESASTNQTSMYLCASSQTYEQYFGPGTRLTVT.

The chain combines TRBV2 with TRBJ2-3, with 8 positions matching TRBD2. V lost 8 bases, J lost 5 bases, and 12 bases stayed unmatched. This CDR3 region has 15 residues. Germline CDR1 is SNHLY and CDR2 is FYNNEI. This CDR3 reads CASAQTGGAGDTQYF. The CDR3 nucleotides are TGTGCCAGCGCACAGACGGGGGGGGCAGGAGATACGCAGTATTTT.

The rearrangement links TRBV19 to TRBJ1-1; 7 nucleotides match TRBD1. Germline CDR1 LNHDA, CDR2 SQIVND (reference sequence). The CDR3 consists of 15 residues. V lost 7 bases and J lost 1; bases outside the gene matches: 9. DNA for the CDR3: TGTGCCAGTAAAGACAGGGACCCTACGAACACTGAAGCTTTCTTT. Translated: CASKDRDPTNTEAFF.

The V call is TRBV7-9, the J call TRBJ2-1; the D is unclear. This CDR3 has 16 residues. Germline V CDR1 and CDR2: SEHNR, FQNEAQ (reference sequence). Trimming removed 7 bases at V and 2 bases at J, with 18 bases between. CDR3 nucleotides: TGTGCCAGCACCCAGTCGGGTACGCTAGCCTACAATGAGCAGTTCTTC. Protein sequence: CASTQSGTLAYNEQFF.

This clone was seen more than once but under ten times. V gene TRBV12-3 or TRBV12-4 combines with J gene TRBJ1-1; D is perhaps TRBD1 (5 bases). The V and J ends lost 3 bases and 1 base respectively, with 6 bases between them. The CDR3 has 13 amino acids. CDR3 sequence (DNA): TGTGCCAGCAGTTTCGGGGGGAACACTGAAGCTTTCTTT. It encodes CASSFGGNTEAFF.

CDR3 residues: CASSLNPFEGGGYTF. The DNA of the CDR3 is TGTGCCAGCAGCTTAAACCCCTTCGAGGGCGGGGGGTACACCTTC. The V call is TRBV7-3, the J call TRBJ1-2, with a tentative D call TRBD1 (5 bases). The CDR3 spans 15 residues. V was cut by 1 base and J by 11 bases, with 20 bases left in between. Germline V gene lookup returns CDR1 SGHTA and CDR2 FQGTGA.

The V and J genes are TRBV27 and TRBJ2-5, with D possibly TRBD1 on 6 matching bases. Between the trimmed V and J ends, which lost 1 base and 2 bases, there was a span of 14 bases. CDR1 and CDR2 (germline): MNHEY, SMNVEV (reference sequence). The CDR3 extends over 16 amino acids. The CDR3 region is CASSLFYGRGQETQYF. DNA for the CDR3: TGTGCCAGCAGTTTATTCTACGGCAGGGGACAAGAGACCCAGTACTTC.

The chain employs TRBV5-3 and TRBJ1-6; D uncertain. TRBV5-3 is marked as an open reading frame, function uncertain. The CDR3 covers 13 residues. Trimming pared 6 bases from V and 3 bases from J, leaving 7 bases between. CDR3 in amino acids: CARTGFYNSPLHF. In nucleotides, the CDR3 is TGTGCCAGAACAGGCTTCTATAATTCACCCCTCCACTTT.

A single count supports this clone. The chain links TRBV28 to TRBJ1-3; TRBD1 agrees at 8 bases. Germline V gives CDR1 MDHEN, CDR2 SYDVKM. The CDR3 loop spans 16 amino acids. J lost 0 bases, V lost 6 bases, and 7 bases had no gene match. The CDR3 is CASSPGTGLSGNTIYF. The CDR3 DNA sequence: TGTGCCAGCAGCCCCGGGACAGGCCTCTCTGGAAACACCATATATTTT.

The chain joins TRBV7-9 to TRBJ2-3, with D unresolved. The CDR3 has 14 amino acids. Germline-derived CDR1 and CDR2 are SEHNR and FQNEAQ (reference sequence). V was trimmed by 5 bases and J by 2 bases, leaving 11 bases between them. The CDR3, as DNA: TGTGCCAGCAGCCCCCTCAGTGCCACAGATACGCAGTATTTT. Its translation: CASSPLSATDTQYF.

For the CDR3, the DNA is TGTGCCAGCAGTTACTCCTGGGACAGAGCGGGCTACACCTTC. It yields the protein CASSYSWDRAGYTF. V is TRBV6-6 and J is TRBJ1-2, with 7 bases lining up with TRBD1. V shed 0 bases and J 8 bases; nucleotides not matched to a gene: 6. Looked up from germline, CDR1 is MNHNY and CDR2 is SVGAGI (reference sequence). The CDR3 sequence is 14 residues long.

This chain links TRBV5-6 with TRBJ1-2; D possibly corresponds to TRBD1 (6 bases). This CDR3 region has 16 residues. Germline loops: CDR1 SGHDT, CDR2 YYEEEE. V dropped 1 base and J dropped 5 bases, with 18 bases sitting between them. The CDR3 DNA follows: TGTGCCAGCAGCTTGACGACAGCCCCCAGGGGTTATGGCTACACCTTC. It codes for CASSLTTAPRGYGYTF.

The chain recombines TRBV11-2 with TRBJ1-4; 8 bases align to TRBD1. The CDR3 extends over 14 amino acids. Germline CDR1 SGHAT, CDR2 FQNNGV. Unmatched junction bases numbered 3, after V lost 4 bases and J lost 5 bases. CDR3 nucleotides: TGTGCCAGCAGCTCCGGACAGGGAAATGAAAAACTGTTTTTT. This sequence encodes CASSSGQGNEKLFF.

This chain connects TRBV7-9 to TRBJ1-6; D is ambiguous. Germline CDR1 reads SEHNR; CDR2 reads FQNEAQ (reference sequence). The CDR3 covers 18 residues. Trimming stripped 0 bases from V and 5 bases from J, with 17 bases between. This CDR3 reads CASSLAQALQTNNSPLHF. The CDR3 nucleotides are TGTGCCAGCAGCTTAGCGCAGGCCCTTCAAACGAATAATTCACCCCTCCACTTT.

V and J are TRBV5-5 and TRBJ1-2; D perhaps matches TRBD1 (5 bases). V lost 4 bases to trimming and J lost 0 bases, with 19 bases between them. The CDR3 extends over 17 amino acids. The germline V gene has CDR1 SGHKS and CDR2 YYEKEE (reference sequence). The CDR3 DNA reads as TGTGCCAGCAGCCCCTGGCAGGGCATTGGAGCTAACTATGGCTACACCTTC. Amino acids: CASSPWQGIGANYGYTF.

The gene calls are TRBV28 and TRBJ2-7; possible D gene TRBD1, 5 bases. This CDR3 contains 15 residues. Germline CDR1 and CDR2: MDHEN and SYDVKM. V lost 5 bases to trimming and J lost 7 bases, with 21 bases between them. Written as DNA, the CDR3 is TGTGCCAGCAGTATCGCCCCACAGGCGCCTTGGGAGCAGTACTTC. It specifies CASSIAPQAPWEQYF.

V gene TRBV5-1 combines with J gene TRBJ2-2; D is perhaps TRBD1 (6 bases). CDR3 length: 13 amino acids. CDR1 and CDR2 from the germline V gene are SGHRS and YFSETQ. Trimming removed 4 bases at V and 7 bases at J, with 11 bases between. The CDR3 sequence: CASSPGHDGELFF. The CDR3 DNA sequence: TGCGCCAGCAGCCCGGGACATGACGGGGAGCTGTTTTTT. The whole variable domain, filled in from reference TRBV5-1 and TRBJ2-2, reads KAGVTQTPRYLIKTRGQQVTLSCSPISGHRSVSWYQQTPGQGLQFLFEYFSETQRNKGNFPGRFSGRQFSNSRSEMNVSTLELGDSALYLCASSPGHDGELFFGEGSRLTVL.

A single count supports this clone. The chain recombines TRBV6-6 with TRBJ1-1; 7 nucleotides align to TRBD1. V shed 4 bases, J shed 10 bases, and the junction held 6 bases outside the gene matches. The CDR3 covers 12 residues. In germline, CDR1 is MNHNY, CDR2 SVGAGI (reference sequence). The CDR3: CASSSPSGGAFF. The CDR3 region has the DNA TGTGCCAGCAGTTCGCCTTCAGGGGGAGCTTTCTTT.

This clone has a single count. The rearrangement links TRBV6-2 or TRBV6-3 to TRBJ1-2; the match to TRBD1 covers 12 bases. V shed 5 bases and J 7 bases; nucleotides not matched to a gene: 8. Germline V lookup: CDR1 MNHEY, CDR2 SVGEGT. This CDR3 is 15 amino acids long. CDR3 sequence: CASSAGTGGASGYTF. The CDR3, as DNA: TGTGCCAGCAGTGCCGGGACAGGGGGCGCGAGTGGCTACACCTTC.